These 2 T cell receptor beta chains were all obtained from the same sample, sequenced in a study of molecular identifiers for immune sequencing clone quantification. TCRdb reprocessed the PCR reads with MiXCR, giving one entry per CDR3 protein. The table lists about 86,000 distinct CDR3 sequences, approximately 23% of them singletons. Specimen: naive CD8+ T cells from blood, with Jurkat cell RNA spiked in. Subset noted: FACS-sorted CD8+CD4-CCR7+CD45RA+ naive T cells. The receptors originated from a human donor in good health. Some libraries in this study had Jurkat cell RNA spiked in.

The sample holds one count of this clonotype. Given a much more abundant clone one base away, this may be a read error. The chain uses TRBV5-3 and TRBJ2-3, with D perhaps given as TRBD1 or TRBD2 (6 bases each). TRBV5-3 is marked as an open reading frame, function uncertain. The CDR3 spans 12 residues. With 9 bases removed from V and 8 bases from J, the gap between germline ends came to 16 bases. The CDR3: CANGGPAGTQYF. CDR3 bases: TGTGCCAACGGGGGCCCCGCAGGTACGCAGTATTTT.

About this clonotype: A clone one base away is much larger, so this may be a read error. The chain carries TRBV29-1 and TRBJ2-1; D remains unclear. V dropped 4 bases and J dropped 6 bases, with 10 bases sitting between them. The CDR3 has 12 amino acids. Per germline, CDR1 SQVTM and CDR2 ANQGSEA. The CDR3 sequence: CSVVSVSNEQFF. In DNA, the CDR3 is TGCAGCGTTGTATCAGTGTCCAATGAGCAGTTCTTC.